The following is a T cell receptor (beta chain) sequence with its context. As handled by the study authors: Estimation of nucleated cell counts was performed using reference gene primer amplification. Only in-frame clones appear in the TCRdb table, and some are missing; sequencing was by immunoSEQ multiplex PCR. V, J and clone size reflect that table, while D and trimming were determined from the DNA. The sample yields under 300,000 clones, roughly 90% seen once. The source of the sample is a study of blood T cell repertoires in COVID-19. Across the study: PBMCs, B-cell-depleted T cells, or T cells provided the cDNA or gDNA that made up the material.

Patients from Seattle were sampled longitudinally, starting during active infection. This sequence originates from a woman in her 70s with COVID-19, enrolled during active disease. Sequenced material: peripheral blood.

CDR3 loop: CASSRGQGEREQFF. The CDR3 coding sequence is TGTGCCAGCTCCCGGGGACAGGGTGAACGTGAGCAGTTCTTC. The rearrangement uses TRBV18 and TRBJ2-1, with 9 bases identical to TRBD1. The length of the CDR3 is 14 residues. The ends lost 6 bases at V and 9 bases at J; junction bases unmatched: 9. CDR1 is KGHSH and CDR2 is LQKENI in the germline V gene.